This TCR beta chain was obtained from a study of early T cells in non-severe SARS-CoV-2 infection. Using its own MiXCR run on the 5' RACE reads, TCRdb lists one record per CDR3 protein. The sample has roughly 58,000 distinct CDR3 sequences; roughly 6.8% are singletons. Turning to this clonotype: The antigen remains undetermined. Since a much larger clone is just one base distant, this may be a read error.

Study outcomes and limitations: Private and CD4 specificities were missed by VDJdb matching, skewed to anti-spike CD8.

The TCR originated in an adult who was a healthcare worker with PCR-confirmed SARS-CoV-2 infection or an uninfected control (not recorded which). The sequencing input was whole blood.

CDR3 coding DNA: TGTGCCAGCGGTTTGCCAGGGACTGGTAAAGCTTTCTTT. Translating it yields CASGLPGTGKAFF. The genes are TRBV12-3 or TRBV12-4 and TRBJ1-1, with D possibly matching TRBD1 (5 bases). This CDR3 is 13 amino acids long.